These 16 T cell receptor beta chains share one sample of origin, sequenced in a study of vaccination effects on CD4 cells after COVID-19. Within the ViraFEST assay, antigen-specific CD4+ T cells underwent expansion with viral peptide pools prior to sequencing. Once cultured for 9 to 11 days, the cells underwent separation to obtain CD4+ T cells. In the vaccine recipients, nucleocapsid antibodies were negative and there was no prior SARS-CoV-2 infection. Produced via immunoSEQ multiplex PCR; TCRdb's table is partial and in-frame only. Of roughly 50,000 clones in the sample, more than 70% were seen once. Their recognized antigens are unknown. This material consisted of CD4+ T cells from PBMCs cultured with HCoV-OC43 spike peptides, taken before COVID-19 vaccination. Subset indicated: HCoV-OC43 spike overlapping peptide pool stimulation. The receptor source for this set is a human donor who received a COVID-19 vaccine.

The gene calls are TRBV21-1 and TRBJ1-2. TRBV21-1 is recorded as a pseudogene. The CDR3 loop spans 15 amino acids. CDR3 coding DNA: TGTGCCAGCAGCAAAGAGGCTTCAAGGGGAGCTGGCTACACCTTC. This sequence encodes CASSKEASRGAGYTF.

In this sample, this clone turned up once. The rearrangement links TRBV24-1 to TRBJ2-2; D perhaps matches TRBD2 (5 bases). Germline V gene sequence: CDR1 KGHDR, CDR2 SFDVKD. Trimming pared 4 bases from V and 4 bases from J, leaving 15 bases between. There are 16 residues in the CDR3. CDR3 in amino acids: CATSDPGRGATGELFF. CDR3 nucleotides: TGTGCCACCAGTGACCCCGGTCGGGGAGCCACCGGGGAGCTGTTTTTT.

This chain uses TRBV18 with TRBJ1-6; a weak D match, TRBD1 (5 bases). Germline CDR1 reads KGHSH; CDR2 reads LQKENI. Trimming removed 6 bases at V and 5 bases at J, with 14 bases between. This CDR3 is built from 15 residues. The CDR3 region is CASSTTGINNSPLHF. As DNA, the CDR3 is TGTGCCAGCTCCACAACAGGAATAAATAATTCACCCCTCCACTTT. Variable domain in full (rest from reference TRBV18 and TRBJ1-6): NAGVMQNPRHLVRRRGQEARLRCSPMKGHSHVYWYRQLPEEGLKFMVYLQKENIIDESGMPKERFSAEFPKEGPSILRIQQVVRGDSAAYFCASSTTGINNSPLHFGNGTRLTVT.

This clone was detected only a few times. The chain joins TRBV7-9 to TRBJ1-4; the D gene is possibly TRBD1 (5 bases). The germline CDR1 and CDR2 sequences are SEHNR and FQNEAQ (reference sequence). The CDR3 has 15 amino acids. The ends were cut back, 5 bases at V and 5 bases at J, with 15 bases in the middle. The CDR3 reads CASSPRTIRNEKLFF. DNA of the CDR3: TGTGCCAGCAGCCCTCGGACAATCCGAAATGAAAAACTGTTTTTT.

J is TRBJ1-1 and V is TRBV20-1, with D possibly being TRBD1 (6 bases). V was pared by 5 bases and J by 8 bases, with 12 bases between. The CDR3 spans 11 residues. Germline values: CDR1 DFQATT, CDR2 SNEGSKA (reference sequence). Here the CDR3 DNA reads TGCAGTGCTGAGGGAGGGACAGAAGCTTTCTTT. Residues: CSAEGGTEAFF.

The chain recombines TRBV10-3 with TRBJ2-7; D perhaps matches TRBD2 (5 bases). V dropped 6 bases and J dropped 2 bases, with 23 bases sitting between them. This CDR3 spans 17 amino acids. Per germline, CDR1 ENHRY and CDR2 SYGVKD. For the CDR3, the DNA is TGTGCCATCAGCGAAACCGGGTCAGCCCTGAGGGCCTACGAGCAGTACGTC. It translates to CAISETGSALRAYEQYV.

This chain joins TRBV3-1 (or the pseudogene TRBV3-2) and TRBJ2-1; D possibly uses TRBD1 or TRBD2 (6 bases each). V lost 3 bases and J 8 bases, leaving 8 bases between the germline ends. The CDR3 is 12 amino acids. Germline CDR1 reads LGHDT; CDR2 reads YNNKEL (reference sequence). CDR3 coding DNA: TGTGCCAGCAGCCAGAGGGGGGATGAGCAGTTCTTC. It specifies CASSQRGDEQFF.

The V call is TRBV5-1, the J call TRBJ1-1, with 10 nucleotides matching TRBD1. Germline CDR1 is SGHRS and CDR2 is YFSETQ. V gave up 0 bases and J gave up 2 bases; unmatched junction bases: 4. The CDR3 length is 16 residues. CDR3 DNA sequence: TGCGCCAGCAGCTTGGCCGGACAGGGGGTAAACACTGAAGCTTTCTTT. Its protein product is CASSLAGQGVNTEAFF.

The chain uses TRBV6-6 and TRBJ1-2; D not resolved. The V end lost 0 bases, the J end lost 8 bases, and 7 bases lay between the germline ends. The CDR3 length is 12 residues. CDR1 and CDR2 (germline): MNHNY, SVGAGI (reference sequence). CDR3 nucleotides: TGTGCCAGCAGTTACTCGCATGAGGGCTACACCTTC. Protein: CASSYSHEGYTF.

This sequence joins TRBV19 and TRBJ1-5; 7 bases line up with TRBD1. Losses at the gene ends were 1 base for V and 0 bases for J; bases not matched to a gene: 6. The germline gives CDR1 LNHDA, CDR2 SQIVND (reference sequence). This CDR3 comprises 17 residues. CDR3 sequence (DNA): TGTGCCAGTAGTATAGTCCAGGGGGGATTTAGCAATCAGCCCCAGCATTTT. Protein sequence: CASSIVQGGFSNQPQHF.

The chain carries TRBV25-1 and TRBJ1-3; 10 nucleotides align to TRBD1. The germline V gene has CDR1 MGHDK and CDR2 SYGVNS. The CDR3 is made up of 14 amino acids. Trimming at V came to 6 bases and at J to 3 bases, leaving 2 bases not matched to a gene. CDR3 sequence reads: CASRTGGNGNTIYF. The CDR3, as DNA: TGTGCCAGCAGGACAGGGGGCAATGGAAACACCATATATTTT.

The chain employs TRBV7-9 and TRBJ2-7; 9 bases are a match to TRBD2. V lost 4 bases, J lost 0 bases, and 4 bases stayed unmatched. The CDR3 contains 15 residues. Germline V gene data show CDR1 as SEHNR and CDR2 as FQNEAQ (reference sequence). Here the CDR3 reads CASSSLAGNSYEQYV. CDR3 DNA sequence: TGTGCCAGCAGCTCGCTAGCGGGGAACTCCTACGAGCAGTACGTC.

The rearrangement uses TRBV5-4 and TRBJ2-5, with TRBD2 matching 12 bases. Germline CDR1 SGHNT, CDR2 YYREEE (reference sequence). The CDR3 is 15 amino acids. With 2 bases clipped from V and 1 base from J, the junction kept 0 bases outside the gene matches. CDR3 sequence: CASSLLAGGQETQYF. The CDR3 region has the DNA TGTGCCAGCAGCTTACTAGCGGGGGGCCAAGAGACCCAGTACTTC.

This clone was seen a handful of times. This chain joins TRBV4-1 and TRBJ2-2; D gene unclear. This CDR3 is 14 amino acids long. V gave up 2 bases and J gave up 6 bases, with 10 bases separating them. Germline CDR1 MGHRA, CDR2 YSYEKL. The CDR3 here is CASSQPVASGELFF. The CDR3 region has the DNA TGCGCCAGCAGCCAACCCGTAGCTTCCGGGGAGCTGTTTTTT.

CDR3 amino acids: CASSFGGGPGTGELFF. The CDR3 bases are TGCGCCAGCAGCTTCGGGGGGGGCCCCGGCACCGGGGAGCTGTTTTTT. The rearrangement links TRBV5-1 to TRBJ2-2; 8 nucleotides line up with TRBD2. This CDR3 region has 16 residues. V was pared by 2 bases and J by 4 bases, with 7 bases of the junction left unmatched. CDR1 is SGHRS, CDR2 YFSETQ, per germline.

This clone was picked up a small number of times. The rearrangement uses TRBV3-1 (or the pseudogene TRBV3-2) and TRBJ1-3; tentatively, D is TRBD1 (6 bases). Germline lookup yields CDR1 LGHDT and CDR2 YNNKEL (reference sequence). The length of the CDR3 is 18 residues. V lost 4 bases and J lost 2, with 21 bases in between. CDR3 coding DNA: TGTGCCAGCAGCCCCTATGCTTTGCAGGGGAGGGCTGGAAACACCATATATTTT. Translation gives CASSPYALQGRAGNTIYF.